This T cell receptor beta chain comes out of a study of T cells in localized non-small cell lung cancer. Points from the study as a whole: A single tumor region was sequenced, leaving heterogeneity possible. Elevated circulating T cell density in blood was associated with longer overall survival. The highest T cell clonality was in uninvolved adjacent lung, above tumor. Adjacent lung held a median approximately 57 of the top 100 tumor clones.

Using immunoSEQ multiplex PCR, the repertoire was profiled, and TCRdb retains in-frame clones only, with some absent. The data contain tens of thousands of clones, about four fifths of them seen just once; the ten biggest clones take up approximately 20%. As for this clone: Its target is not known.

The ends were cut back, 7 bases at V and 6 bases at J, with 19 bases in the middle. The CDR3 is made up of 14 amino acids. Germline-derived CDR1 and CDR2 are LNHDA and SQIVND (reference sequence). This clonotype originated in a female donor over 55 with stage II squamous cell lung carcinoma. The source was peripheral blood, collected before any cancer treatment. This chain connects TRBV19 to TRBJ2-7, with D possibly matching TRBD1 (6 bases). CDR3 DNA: TGTGCCAGTACTCCCAGGCAGGGGCCTAGCGAGCAGTACTTC. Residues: CASTPRQGPSEQYF. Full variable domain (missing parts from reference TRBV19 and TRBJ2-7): DGGITQSPKYLFRKEGQNVTLSCEQNLNHDAMYWYRQDPGQGLRLIYYSQIVNDFQKGDIAEGYSVSREKKESFPLTVTSAQKNPTAFYLCASTPRQGPSEQYFGPGTRLTVT.